A selection of T cell receptor beta chains follows, all from one sample in a study of shared T cell receptors in the human thymus. Produced via immunoSEQ multiplex PCR; TCRdb's table is partial and in-frame only. The sample lists hundreds of thousands of clones, about 87% occurring once. The same sample was also studied in work on human thymus T cells.

The specimen was thymocytes. Receptors were obtained from a boy in the first two years of life with a congenital heart defect. Both conserved end residues are part of each CDR3.

j_call: TRBJ2-3
v_call: TRBV11-3
cdr3_aa: CASSLDRGQHTDTQYF

j_call: TRBJ2-1
v_call: TRBV5-1
cdr3_aa: CASSFQRTSPGNEQFF

j_call: TRBJ2-5
v_call: TRBV6-6
cdr3_aa: CASSGTAQETQYF

j_call: TRBJ1-2
v_call: TRBV6-1
cdr3_aa: CASSGNPGQASYGYTF

j_call: TRBJ2-7
v_call: TRBV11-1
cdr3_aa: CASSLRGTEQYF

j_call: TRBJ1-5
v_call: TRBV2
cdr3_aa: CASASIGGTVGQPQHF

j_call: TRBJ1-1
v_call: TRBV4-3
cdr3_aa: CASSQKSPRGPTVVGNTEAFF

j_call: TRBJ1-5
v_call: TRBV27
cdr3_aa: CASSYHSNQPQHF

j_call: TRBJ2-4
v_call: TRBV30
cdr3_aa: CAWTVGLAGGSEAKNIQYF

j_call: TRBJ1-1
v_call: TRBV13
cdr3_aa: CASSSQTVEAFF

j_call: TRBJ2-7
v_call: TRBV7-2
cdr3_aa: CASSPGTSAMSYEQYF

j_call: TRBJ2-7
v_call: TRBV27
cdr3_aa: CASSVARAGGAYEQYF

j_call: TRBJ2-2
v_call: TRBV6-1
cdr3_aa: CASSERGTSGRTNTGELFF

j_call: TRBJ1-1
v_call: TRBV29-1
cdr3_aa: CSVDKECRDRVPREAFF

j_call: TRBJ2-6
v_call: TRBV15
cdr3_aa: CATSRKTHRDTNNSGANVLTF

j_call: TRBJ2-3
v_call: TRBV28
cdr3_aa: CASSFRLRMLAGDVSTDTQYF

j_call: TRBJ1-5
v_call: TRBV5-6
cdr3_aa: CASSLGGKGWDQPQHF

j_call: TRBJ1-2
v_call: TRBV27
cdr3_aa: CASSWGQGVYGYTF

j_call: TRBJ1-1
v_call: TRBV14
cdr3_aa: CASSPGRLRGLGTEAFF

j_call: TRBJ2-1
v_call: TRBV5-1
cdr3_aa: CASSLEVLAKQTYNEQFF

j_call: TRBJ1-3
v_call: TRBV18
cdr3_aa: CASSPARTASGNTIYF

j_call: TRBJ2-7
v_call: TRBV4-3
cdr3_aa: CASSQGQGTPYEQYF

j_call: TRBJ2-5
v_call: TRBV4-1
cdr3_aa: CASSLTNRDRQETQYF

j_call: TRBJ2-1
v_call: TRBV13
cdr3_aa: CASSLELAGVLYNEQFF

j_call: TRBJ1-5
v_call: TRBV4-1
cdr3_aa: CASSQEGDKYSNQPQHF

j_call: TRBJ2-2
v_call: TRBV28
cdr3_aa: CASRRTTNTGELFF

j_call: TRBJ2-1
v_call: TRBV10-1
cdr3_aa: CASSEYPTTSGGEQFF

j_call: TRBJ2-5
v_call: TRBV7-9
cdr3_aa: CASSRRTGPRETQYF

j_call: TRBJ2-3
v_call: TRBV27
cdr3_aa: CASSLQRTDTQYF

j_call: TRBJ2-1
v_call: TRBV9
cdr3_aa: CASSPQPASGEGYGSYNEQFF

j_call: TRBJ2-1
v_call: TRBV6-5
cdr3_aa: CASSGGVVRGEQFF

j_call: TRBJ1-2
v_call: TRBV10-3
cdr3_aa: CAISSHPYYGYTF

j_call: TRBJ2-5
v_call: TRBV7-7
cdr3_aa: CASSLWHRGETQYF

j_call: TRBJ2-3
v_call: TRBV28
cdr3_aa: CASSPNLAGGGAQYF

j_call: TRBJ2-1
v_call: TRBV9
cdr3_aa: CASSVSGLLDEQFF

j_call: TRBJ2-6
v_call: TRBV7-6
cdr3_aa: CASSLIDTEPGANVLTF

j_call: TRBJ2-7
v_call: TRBV28
cdr3_aa: CASSRGQASSYEQYF

j_call: TRBJ2-1
v_call: TRBV28
cdr3_aa: CASRTPSGTEQFF

j_call: TRBJ1-4
v_call: TRBV28
cdr3_aa: CASKTVNEKLFF

j_call: TRBJ1-6
v_call: TRBV30
cdr3_aa: CACVRSYNSPLHF

j_call: TRBJ2-2
v_call: TRBV4-1
cdr3_aa: CASSQDRAGELFF

j_call: TRBJ2-2
v_call: TRBV9
cdr3_aa: CASSVALSGTTGELFF

j_call: TRBJ2-5
v_call: TRBV2
cdr3_aa: CASSVHPGLAGGRGETQYF

j_call: TRBJ2-7
v_call: TRBV9
cdr3_aa: CASSVGGGGAPYEQYF

j_call: TRBJ1-1
v_call: TRBV14
cdr3_aa: CASSQTVNTEAFF

j_call: TRBJ2-1
v_call: TRBV4-1
cdr3_aa: CASSPGTGEVNEQFF

j_call: TRBJ2-7
v_call: TRBV6-5
cdr3_aa: CASRDSLYEQYF

j_call: TRBJ2-3
v_call: TRBV5-1
cdr3_aa: CASTGGNRGSTDTQYF

j_call: TRBJ2-1
v_call: TRBV27
cdr3_aa: CASSLSSGSSNEQFF

j_call: TRBJ2-3
v_call: TRBV15
cdr3_aa: CATSKPRQGAATDTQYF

j_call: TRBJ2-7
v_call: TRBV5-1
cdr3_aa: CASRRGSATGEQYF